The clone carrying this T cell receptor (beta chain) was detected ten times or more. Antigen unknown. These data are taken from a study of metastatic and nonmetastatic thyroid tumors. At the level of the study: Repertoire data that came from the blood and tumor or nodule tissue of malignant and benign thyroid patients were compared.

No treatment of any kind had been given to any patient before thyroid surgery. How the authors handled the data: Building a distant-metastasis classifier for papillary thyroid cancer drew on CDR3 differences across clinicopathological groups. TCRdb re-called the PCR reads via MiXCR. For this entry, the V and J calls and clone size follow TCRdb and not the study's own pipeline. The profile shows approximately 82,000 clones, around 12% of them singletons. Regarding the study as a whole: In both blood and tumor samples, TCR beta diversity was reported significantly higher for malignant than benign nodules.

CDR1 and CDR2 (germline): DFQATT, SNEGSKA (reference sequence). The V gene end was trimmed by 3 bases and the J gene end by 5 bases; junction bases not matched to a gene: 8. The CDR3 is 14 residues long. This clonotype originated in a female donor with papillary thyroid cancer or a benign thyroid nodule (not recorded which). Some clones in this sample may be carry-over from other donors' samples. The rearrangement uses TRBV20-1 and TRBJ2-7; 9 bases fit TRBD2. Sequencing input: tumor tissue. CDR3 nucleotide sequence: TGCAGTGCTAGTAGCGGGGGAGCTTCCCACGAGCAGTACTTC. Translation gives CSASSGGASHEQYF.